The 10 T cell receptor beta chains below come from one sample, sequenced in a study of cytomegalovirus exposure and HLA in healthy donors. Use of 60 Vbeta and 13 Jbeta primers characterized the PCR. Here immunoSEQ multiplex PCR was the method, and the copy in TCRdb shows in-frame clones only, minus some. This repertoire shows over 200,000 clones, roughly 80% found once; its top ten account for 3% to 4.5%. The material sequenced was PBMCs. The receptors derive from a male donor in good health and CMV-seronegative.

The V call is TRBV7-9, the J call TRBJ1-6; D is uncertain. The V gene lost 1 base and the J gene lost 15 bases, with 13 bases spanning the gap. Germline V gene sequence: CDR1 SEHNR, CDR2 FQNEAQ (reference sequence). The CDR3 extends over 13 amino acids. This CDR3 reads CASSLDGRAVLHF. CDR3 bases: TGTGCCAGCAGCTTAGATGGCCGAGCGGTCCTCCACTTT.

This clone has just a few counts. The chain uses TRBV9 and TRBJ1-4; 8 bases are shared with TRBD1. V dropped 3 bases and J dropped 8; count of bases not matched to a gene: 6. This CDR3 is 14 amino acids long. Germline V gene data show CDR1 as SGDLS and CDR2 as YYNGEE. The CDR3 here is CASSGTGRDEKLFF. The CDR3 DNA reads TGTGCCAGCAGCGGGACAGGGAGGGACGAAAAACTGTTTTTT.

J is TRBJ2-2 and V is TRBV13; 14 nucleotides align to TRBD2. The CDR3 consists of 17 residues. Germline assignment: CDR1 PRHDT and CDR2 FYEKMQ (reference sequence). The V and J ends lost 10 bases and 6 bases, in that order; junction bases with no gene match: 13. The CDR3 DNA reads TGTGCCATCGAGGGGACTAGCGGGAGCTATGGAGCCGGGGAGCTGTTTTTT. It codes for CAIEGTSGSYGAGELFF.

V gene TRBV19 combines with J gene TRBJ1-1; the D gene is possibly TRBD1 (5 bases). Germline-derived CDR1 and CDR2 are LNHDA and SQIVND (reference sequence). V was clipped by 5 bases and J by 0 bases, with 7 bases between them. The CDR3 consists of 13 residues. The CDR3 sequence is CASSPTVNTEAFF. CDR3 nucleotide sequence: TGTGCCAGTAGTCCGACAGTGAACACTGAAGCTTTCTTT.

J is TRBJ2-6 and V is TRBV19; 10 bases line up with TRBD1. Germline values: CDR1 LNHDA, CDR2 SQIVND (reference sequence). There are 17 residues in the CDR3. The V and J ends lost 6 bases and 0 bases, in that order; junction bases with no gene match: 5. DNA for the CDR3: TGTGCCAGTAGATCGGGGGACAGGGGCTCTGGGGCCAACGTCCTGACTTTC. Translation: CASRSGDRGSGANVLTF.

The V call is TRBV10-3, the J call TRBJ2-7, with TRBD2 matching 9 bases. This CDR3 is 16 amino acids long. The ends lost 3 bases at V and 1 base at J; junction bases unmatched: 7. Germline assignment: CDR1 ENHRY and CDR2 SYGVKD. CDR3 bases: TGTGCCATCAGTGACGGGGTGAGCGGGAGGTCCTACGAGCAGTACTTC. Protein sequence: CAISDGVSGRSYEQYF.

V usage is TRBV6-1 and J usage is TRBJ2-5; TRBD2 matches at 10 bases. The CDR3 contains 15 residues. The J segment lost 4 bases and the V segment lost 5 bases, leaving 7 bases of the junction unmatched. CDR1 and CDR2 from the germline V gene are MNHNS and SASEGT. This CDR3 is CASSLAGARRETQYF. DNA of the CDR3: TGTGCCAGCAGTCTAGCGGGAGCCCGCCGAGAGACCCAGTACTTC.

The CDR3 spells CASSIDMWAGGTTHRSNTQYF. The CDR3 DNA is TGTGCCAGTAGTATAGATATGTGGGCGGGAGGAACTACACACAGATCGAATACGCAGTATTTT. This rearrangement joins TRBV19 to TRBJ2-3, with 8 bases fitting TRBD2. The V gene end was trimmed by 0 bases and the J gene end by 7 bases; junction bases not matched to a gene: 24. The CDR3 extends over 21 amino acids. Per the germline V gene, CDR1 is LNHDA and CDR2 is SQIVND (reference sequence).

The CDR3, as DNA: TGCAGCGTTCGACAGGGGGCGTCTGGGGCCAACGTCCTGACTTTC. Its protein product is CSVRQGASGANVLTF. This chain connects TRBV29-1 to TRBJ2-6; TRBD1 matches at 10 bases. V gave up 5 bases and J gave up 1 base; unmatched junction bases: 2. Germline values: CDR1 SQVTM, CDR2 ANQGSEA. The CDR3 is 15 amino acids.

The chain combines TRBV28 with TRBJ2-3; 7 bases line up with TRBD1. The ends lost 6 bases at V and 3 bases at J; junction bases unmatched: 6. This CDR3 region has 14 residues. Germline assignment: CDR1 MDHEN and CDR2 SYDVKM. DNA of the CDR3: TGTGCCAGCAGCCGAGGGGGCGCAACAGATACGCAGTATTTT. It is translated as CASSRGGATDTQYF.